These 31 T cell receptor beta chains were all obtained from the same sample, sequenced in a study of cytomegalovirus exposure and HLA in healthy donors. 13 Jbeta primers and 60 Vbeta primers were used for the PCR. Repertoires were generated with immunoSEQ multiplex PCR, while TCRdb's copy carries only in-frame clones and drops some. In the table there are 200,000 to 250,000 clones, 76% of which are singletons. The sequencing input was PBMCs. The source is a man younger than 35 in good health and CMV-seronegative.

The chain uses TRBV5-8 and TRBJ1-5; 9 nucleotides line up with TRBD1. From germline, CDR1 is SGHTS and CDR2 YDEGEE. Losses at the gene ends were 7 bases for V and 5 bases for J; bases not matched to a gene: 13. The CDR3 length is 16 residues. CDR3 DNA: TGTGCCAGCCAACCCGGGACAGGGTACCGCGATCAGCCCCAGCATTTT. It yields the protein CASQPGTGYRDQPQHF. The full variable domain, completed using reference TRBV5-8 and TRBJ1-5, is EAGVTQSPTHLIKTRGQQATLRCSPISGHTSVYWYQQALGLGLQFLLWYDEGEERNRGNFPPRFSGRQFPNYSSELNVNALELEDSALYLCASQPGTGYRDQPQHFGDGTRLSIL.

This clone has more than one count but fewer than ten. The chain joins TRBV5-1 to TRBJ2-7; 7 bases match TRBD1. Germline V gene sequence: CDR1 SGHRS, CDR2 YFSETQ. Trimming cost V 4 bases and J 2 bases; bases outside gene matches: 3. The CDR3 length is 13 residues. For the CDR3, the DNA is TGCGCCAGCAGCCCGGGACAGACCTACGAGCAGTACTTC. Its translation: CASSPGQTYEQYF.

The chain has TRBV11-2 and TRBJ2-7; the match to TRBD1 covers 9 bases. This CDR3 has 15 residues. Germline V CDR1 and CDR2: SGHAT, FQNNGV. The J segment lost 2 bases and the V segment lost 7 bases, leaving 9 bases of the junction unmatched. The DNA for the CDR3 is TGTGCCAGCACCCAAACAGGGGGCTTGCCCTACGAGCAGTACTTC. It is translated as CASTQTGGLPYEQYF.

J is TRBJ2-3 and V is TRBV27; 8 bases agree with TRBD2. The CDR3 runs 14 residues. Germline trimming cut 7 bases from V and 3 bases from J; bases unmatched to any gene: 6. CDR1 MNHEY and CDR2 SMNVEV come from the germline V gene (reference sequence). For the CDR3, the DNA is TGTGCCAGCACGATTAGCGGGAAAACAGATACGCAGTATTTT. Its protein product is CASTISGKTDTQYF.

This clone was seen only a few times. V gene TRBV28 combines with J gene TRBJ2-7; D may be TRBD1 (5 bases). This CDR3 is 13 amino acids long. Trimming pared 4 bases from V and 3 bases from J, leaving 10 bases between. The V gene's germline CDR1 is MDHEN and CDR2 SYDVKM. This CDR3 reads CASSSLDSYEQYF. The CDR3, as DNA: TGTGCCAGCAGTTCCCTCGACAGCTACGAGCAGTACTTC.

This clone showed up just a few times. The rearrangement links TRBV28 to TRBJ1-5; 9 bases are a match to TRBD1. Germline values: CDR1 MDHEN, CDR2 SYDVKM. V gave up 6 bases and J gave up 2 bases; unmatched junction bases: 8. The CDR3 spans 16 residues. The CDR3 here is CASSSTGGWGNQPQHF. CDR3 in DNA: TGTGCCAGCAGCTCTACAGGGGGCTGGGGCAATCAGCCCCAGCATTTT. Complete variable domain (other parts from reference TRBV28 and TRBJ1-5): DVKVTQSSRYLVKRTGEKVFLECVQDMDHENMFWYRQDPGLGLRLIYFSYDVKMKEKGDIPEGYSVSREKKERFSLILESASTNQTSMYLCASSSTGGWGNQPQHFGDGTRLSIL.

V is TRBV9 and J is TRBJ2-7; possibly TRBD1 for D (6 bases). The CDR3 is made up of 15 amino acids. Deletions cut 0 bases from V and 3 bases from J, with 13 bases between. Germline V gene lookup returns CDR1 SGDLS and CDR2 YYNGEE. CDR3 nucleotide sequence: TGTGCCAGCAGCGTAGCCCTGGGGGCGGGCTACGAGCAGTACTTC. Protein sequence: CASSVALGAGYEQYF.

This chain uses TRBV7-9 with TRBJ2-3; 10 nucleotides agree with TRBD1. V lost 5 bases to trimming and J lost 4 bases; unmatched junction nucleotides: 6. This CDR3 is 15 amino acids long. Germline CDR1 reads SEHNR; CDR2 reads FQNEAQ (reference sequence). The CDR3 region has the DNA TGTGCCAGCAGCGCCCGGGACAGGGGCCCAGATACGCAGTATTTT. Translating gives CASSARDRGPDTQYF.

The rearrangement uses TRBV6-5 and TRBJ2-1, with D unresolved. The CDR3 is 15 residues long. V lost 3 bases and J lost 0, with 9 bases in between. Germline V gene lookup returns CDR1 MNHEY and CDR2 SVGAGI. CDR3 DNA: TGTGCCAGCAGTTATGGCAGCGACTCCTACAATGAGCAGTTCTTC. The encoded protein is CASSYGSDSYNEQFF.

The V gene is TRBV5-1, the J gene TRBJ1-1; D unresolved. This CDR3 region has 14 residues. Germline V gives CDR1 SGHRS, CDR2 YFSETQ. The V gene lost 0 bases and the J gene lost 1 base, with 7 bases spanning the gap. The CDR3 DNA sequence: TGCGCCAGCAGCTTGGGAGAACCGAACACTGAAGCTTTCTTT. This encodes CASSLGEPNTEAFF.

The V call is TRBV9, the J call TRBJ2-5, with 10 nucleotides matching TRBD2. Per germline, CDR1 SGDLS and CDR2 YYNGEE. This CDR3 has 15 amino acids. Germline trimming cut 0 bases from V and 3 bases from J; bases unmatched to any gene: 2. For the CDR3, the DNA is TGTGCCAGCAGCGTAGCCGGGACTAGCGAAGAGACCCAGTACTTC. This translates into CASSVAGTSEETQYF.

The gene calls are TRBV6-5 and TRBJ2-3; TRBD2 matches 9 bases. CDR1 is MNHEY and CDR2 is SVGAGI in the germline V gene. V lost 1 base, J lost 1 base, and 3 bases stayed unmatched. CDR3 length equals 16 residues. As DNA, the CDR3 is TGTGCCAGCAGTTACTGGCGGGAGGGTGGCACAGATACGCAGTATTTT. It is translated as CASSYWREGGTDTQYF.

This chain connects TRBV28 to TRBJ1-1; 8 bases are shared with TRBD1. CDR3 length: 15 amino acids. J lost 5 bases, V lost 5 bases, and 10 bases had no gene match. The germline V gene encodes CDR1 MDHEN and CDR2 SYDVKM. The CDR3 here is CASSASTYRGTEAFF. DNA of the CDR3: TGTGCCAGCAGTGCATCGACGTACAGGGGGACTGAAGCTTTCTTT.

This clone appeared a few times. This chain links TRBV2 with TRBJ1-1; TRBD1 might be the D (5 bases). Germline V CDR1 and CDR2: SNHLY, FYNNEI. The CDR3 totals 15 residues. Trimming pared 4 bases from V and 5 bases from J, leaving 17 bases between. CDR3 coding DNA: TGTGCCAGCAGTGGCGGGACCGATGGGAGAACTGAAGCTTTCTTT. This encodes CASSGGTDGRTEAFF.

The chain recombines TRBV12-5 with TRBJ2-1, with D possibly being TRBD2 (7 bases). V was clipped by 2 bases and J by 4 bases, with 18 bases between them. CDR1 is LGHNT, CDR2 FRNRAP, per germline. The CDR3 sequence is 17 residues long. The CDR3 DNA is TGTGCTAGTGGTTTGATGGGGGGGACATTAGGATACAATGAGCAGTTCTTC. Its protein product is CASGLMGGTLGYNEQFF.

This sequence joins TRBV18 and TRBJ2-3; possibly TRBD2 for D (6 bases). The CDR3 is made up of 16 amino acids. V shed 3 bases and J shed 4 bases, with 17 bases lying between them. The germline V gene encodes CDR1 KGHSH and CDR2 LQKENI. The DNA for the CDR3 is TGTGCCAGCTCACCCTATAGCGGATTCACTGCAGATACGCAGTATTTT. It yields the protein CASSPYSGFTADTQYF. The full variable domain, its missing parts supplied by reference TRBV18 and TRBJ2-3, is NAGVMQNPRHLVRRRGQEARLRCSPMKGHSHVYWYRQLPEEGLKFMVYLQKENIIDESGMPKERFSAEFPKEGPSILRIQQVVRGDSAAYFCASSPYSGFTADTQYFGPGTRLTVL.

The CDR3 nucleotides are TGTGCCAGCAGGAGTAGCGGGAGTACCTACGAGCAGTACTTC. Protein product: CASRSSGSTYEQYF. The chain employs TRBV28 and TRBJ2-7, with 9 nucleotides matching TRBD2. The length of the CDR3 is 14 residues. With 6 bases clipped from V and 2 bases from J, the junction kept 5 bases outside the gene matches. Germline V gives CDR1 MDHEN, CDR2 SYDVKM.

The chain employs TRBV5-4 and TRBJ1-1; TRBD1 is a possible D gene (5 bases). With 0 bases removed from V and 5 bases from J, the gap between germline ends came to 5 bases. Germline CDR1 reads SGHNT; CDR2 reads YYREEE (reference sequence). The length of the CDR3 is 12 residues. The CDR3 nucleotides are TGTGCCAGCAGCTTGGACAGGACTGAAGCTTTCTTT. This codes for CASSLDRTEAFF.

CDR3 in DNA: TGTGCCAGCAGACCACTAGCGGGAGGCTACGAGCAGTACTTC. It encodes CASRPLAGGYEQYF. The chain couples TRBV2 to TRBJ2-7, with TRBD2 matching over 12 bases. Per germline, CDR1 SNHLY and CDR2 FYNNEI. The junction had 3 bases not matched to a gene; V was cut back by 6 bases and J by 3 bases. The CDR3 runs 14 residues. Drawing the rest from reference TRBV2 and TRBJ2-7, the complete variable domain is EPEVTQTPSHQVTQMGQEVILRCVPISNHLYFYWYRQILGQKVEFLVSFYNNEISEKSEIFDDQFSVERPDGSNFTLKIRSTKLEDSAMYFCASRPLAGGYEQYFGPGTRLTVT.

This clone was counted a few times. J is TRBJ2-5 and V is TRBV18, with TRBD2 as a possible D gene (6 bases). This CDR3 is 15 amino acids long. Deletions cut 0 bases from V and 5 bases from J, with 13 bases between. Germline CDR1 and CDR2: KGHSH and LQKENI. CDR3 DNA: TGTGCCAGCTCACCACCCGGGGGACGGCGTGAGACCCAGTACTTC. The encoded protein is CASSPPGGRRETQYF. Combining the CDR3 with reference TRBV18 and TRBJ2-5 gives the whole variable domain NAGVMQNPRHLVRRRGQEARLRCSPMKGHSHVYWYRQLPEEGLKFMVYLQKENIIDESGMPKERFSAEFPKEGPSILRIQQVVRGDSAAYFCASSPPGGRRETQYFGPGTRLLVL.

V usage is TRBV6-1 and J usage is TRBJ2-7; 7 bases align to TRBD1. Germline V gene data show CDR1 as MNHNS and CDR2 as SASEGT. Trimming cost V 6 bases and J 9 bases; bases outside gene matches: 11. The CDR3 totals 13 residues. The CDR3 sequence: CASRTGTVTRQYF. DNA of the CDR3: TGTGCCAGCAGAACCGGGACAGTTACGAGGCAGTACTTC.

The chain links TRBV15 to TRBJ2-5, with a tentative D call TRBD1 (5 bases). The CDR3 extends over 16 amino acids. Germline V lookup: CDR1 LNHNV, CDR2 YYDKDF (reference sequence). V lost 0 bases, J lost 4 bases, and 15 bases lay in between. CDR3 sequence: CATSRDVVTGRETQYF. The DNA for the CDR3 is TGTGCCACCAGCAGAGATGTTGTAACAGGTCGAGAGACCCAGTACTTC.

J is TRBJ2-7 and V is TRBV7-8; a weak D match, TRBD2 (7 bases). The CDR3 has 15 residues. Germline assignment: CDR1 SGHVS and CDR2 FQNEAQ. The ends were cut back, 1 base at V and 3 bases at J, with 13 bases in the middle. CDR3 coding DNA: TGTGCCAGCAGCTTAGAGGGGGGGGAGGTCTACGAGCAGTACTTC. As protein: CASSLEGGEVYEQYF.

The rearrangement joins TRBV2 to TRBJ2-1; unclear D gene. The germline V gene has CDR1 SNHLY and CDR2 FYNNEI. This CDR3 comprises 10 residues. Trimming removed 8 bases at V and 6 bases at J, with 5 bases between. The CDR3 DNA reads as TGTGCCAGCTATAGCAATGAGCAGTTCTTC. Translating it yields CASYSNEQFF.

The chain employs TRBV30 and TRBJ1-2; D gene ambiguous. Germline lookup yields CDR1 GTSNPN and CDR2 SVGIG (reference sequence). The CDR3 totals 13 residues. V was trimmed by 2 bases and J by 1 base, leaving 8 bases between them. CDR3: CAWSTDINYGYTF. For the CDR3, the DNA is TGTGCCTGGAGTACAGATATTAACTATGGCTACACCTTC.

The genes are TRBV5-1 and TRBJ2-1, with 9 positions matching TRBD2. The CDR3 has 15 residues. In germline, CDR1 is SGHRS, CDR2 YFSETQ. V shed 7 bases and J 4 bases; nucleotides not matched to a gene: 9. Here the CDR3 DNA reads TGCGCCAGCTCTCAGCGGGAGGTCGTATACAATGAGCAGTTCTTC. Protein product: CASSQREVVYNEQFF.

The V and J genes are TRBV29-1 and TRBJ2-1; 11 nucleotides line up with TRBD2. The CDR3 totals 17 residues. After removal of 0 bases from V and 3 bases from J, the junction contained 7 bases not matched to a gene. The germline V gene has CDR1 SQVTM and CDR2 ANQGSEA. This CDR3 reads CSVEDQLAGVFYNEQFF. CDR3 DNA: TGCAGCGTTGAAGATCAACTAGCGGGAGTTTTCTACAATGAGCAGTTCTTC.

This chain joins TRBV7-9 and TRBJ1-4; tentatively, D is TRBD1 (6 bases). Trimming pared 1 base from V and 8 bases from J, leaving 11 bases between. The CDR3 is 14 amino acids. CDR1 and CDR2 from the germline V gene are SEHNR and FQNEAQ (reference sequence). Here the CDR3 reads CASSLVGGGEKLFF. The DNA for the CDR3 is TGTGCCAGCAGCTTAGTAGGGGGTGGCGAAAAACTGTTTTTT.

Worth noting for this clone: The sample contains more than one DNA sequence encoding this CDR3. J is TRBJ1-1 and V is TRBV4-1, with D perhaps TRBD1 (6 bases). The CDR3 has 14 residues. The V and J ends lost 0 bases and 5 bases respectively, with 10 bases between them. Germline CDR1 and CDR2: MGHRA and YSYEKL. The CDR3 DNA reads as TGCGCCAGCAGCCAAGACCGCAGGGGAACTGAAGCTTTCTTT. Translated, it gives CASSQDRRGTEAFF.

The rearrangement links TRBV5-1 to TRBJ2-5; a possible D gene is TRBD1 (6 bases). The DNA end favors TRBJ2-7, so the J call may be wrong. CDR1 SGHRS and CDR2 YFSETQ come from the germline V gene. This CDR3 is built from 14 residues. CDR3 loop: CASSATGLMDEQYF. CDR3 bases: TGCGCCAGCAGCGCTACAGGGTTGATGGACGAGCAGTACTTC.

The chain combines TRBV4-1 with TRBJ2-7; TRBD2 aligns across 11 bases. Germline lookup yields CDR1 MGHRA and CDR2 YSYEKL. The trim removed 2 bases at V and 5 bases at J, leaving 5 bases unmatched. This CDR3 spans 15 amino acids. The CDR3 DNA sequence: TGCGCCAGCAGCCAACCAACTAGCGGGAGCGACGAGCAGTACTTC. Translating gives CASSQPTSGSDEQYF.